This T cell receptor beta chain was identified in a study of T cells and Merkel cell carcinoma outcomes. Study observations and caveats: Repertoire plus T-cell density reportedly predicted Merkel cell carcinoma outcomes.

Clones were read by immunoSEQ multiplex PCR, and TCRdb kept only the in-frame ones, dropping some. The top ten hold over 11% of the sample, which has around 6,000 clones, about four fifths seen once. As to this clone: Antigen specificity is unknown.

CDR1 SEHNR and CDR2 FQNEAQ come from the germline V gene (reference sequence). With 2 bases removed from V and 7 bases from J, the gap between germline ends came to 9 bases. The CDR3 runs to 13 residues. This chain uses TRBV7-9 with TRBJ1-5, with a weak D call TRBD1 (6 bases). Material: tumor tissue from Merkel cell carcinoma. The receptor comes from a human donor with Merkel cell carcinoma. Some clones in this sample may be carry-over from other donors' samples. The CDR3 protein is CASSLRGEQPQHF. CDR3 in DNA: TGTGCCAGCAGCTTAAGGGGGGAACAGCCCCAGCATTTT. The full variable domain, with the rest looked up from reference TRBV7-9 and TRBJ1-5, is DTGVSQNPRHKITKRGQNVTFRCDPISEHNRLYWYRQTLGQGPEFLTYFQNEAQLEKSRLLSDRFSAERPKGSFSTLEIQRTEQGDSAMYLCASSLRGEQPQHFGDGTRLSIL.